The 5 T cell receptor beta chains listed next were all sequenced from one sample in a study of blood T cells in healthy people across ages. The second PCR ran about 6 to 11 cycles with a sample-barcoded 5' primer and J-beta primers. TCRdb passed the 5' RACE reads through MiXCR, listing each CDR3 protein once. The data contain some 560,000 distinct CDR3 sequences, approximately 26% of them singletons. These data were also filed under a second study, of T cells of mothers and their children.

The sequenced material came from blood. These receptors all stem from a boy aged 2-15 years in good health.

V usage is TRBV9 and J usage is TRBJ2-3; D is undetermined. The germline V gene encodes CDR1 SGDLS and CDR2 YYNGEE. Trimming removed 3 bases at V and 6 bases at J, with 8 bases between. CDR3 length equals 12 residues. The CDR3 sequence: CASSAPMDTQYF. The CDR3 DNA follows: TGTGCCAGCAGCGCCCCCATGGATACGCAGTATTTT. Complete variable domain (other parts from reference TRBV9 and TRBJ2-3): DSGVTQTPKHLITATGQRVTLRCSPRSGDLSVYWYQQSLDQGLQFLIQYYNGEERAKGNILERFSAQQFPDLHSELNLSSLELGDSALYFCASSAPMDTQYFGPGTRLTVL.

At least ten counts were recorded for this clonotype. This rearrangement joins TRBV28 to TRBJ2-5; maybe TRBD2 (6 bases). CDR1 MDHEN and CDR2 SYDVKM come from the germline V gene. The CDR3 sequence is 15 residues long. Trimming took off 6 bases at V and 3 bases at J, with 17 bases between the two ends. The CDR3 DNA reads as TGTGCCAGCAGCGCTCCCTCGGGACTCGAAGAGACCCAGTACTTC. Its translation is CASSAPSGLEETQYF. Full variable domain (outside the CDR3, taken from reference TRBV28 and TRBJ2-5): DVKVTQSSRYLVKRTGEKVFLECVQDMDHENMFWYRQDPGLGLRLIYFSYDVKMKEKGDIPEGYSVSREKKERFSLILESASTNQTSMYLCASSAPSGLEETQYFGPGTRLLVL.

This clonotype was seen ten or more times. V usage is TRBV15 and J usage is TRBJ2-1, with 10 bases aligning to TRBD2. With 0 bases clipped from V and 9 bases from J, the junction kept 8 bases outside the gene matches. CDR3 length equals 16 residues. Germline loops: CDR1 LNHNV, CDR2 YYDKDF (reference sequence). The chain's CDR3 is CATSRERGSGRSEQFF. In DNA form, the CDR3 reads TGTGCCACCAGCAGAGAGAGAGGTAGCGGGAGGTCTGAGCAGTTCTTC.

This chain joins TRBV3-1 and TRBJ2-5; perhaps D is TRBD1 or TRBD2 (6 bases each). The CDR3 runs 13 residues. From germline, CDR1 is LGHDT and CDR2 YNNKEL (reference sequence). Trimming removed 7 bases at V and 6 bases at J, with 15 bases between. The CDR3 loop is CASNREVGQTQYF. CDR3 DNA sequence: TGTGCCAGCAACAGGGAGGTTGGGCAGACCCAGTACTTC.

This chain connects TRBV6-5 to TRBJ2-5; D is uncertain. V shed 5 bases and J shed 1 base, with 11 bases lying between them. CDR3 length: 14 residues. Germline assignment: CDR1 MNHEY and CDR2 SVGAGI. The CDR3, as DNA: TGTGCCAGCAGTCAGACACTATTCCAAGAGACCCAGTACTTC. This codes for CASSQTLFQETQYF.